This TCR beta chain was identified in a study of blood T cells in healthy people across ages. General study results and limits: Possibly confounding the expanded clonotype changes was the fact that donor CMV status was unknown. Diversity estimates drawn from one million T cells were deemed underestimates.

A second PCR of roughly 7 to 11 cycles used a sample-barcoded 5' primer and a J-beta primer mix. TCRdb reanalysed the 5' RACE reads using MiXCR and keeps one entry per CDR3 protein. The sample shows 780,000 or so distinct CDR3 sequences, about 56% of them seen only once. Turning to this clonotype: Its antigen is currently unknown.

The CDR3 spans 15 residues. In germline, CDR1 is MNHNS, CDR2 SASEGT. This receptor was taken from a man in his forties in good health. Specimen: blood. V usage is TRBV6-1 and J usage is TRBJ2-5, with 7 bases fitting TRBD1. The J call is in doubt because the DNA end fits TRBJ2-7 better. The CDR3 here is CASSVATGSPDEQYF. The CDR3 coding sequence is TGTGCCAGCAGCGTTGCGACAGGGTCTCCAGACGAGCAGTACTTC.